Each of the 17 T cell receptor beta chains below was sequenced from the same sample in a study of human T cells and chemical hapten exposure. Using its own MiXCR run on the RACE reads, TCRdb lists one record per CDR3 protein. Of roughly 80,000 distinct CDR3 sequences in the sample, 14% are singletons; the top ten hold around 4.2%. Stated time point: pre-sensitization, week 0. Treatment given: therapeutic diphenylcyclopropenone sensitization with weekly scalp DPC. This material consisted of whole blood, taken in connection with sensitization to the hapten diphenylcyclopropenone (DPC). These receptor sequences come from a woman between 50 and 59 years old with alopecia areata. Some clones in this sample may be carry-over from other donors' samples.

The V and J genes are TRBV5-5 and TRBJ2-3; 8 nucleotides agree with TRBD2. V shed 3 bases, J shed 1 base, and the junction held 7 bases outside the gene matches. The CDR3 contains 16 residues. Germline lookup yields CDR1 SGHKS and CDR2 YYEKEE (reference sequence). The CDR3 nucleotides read TGTGCCAGCAGCTCAGGATCGACTAGCGGCACAGATACGCAGTATTTT. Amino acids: CASSSGSTSGTDTQYF.

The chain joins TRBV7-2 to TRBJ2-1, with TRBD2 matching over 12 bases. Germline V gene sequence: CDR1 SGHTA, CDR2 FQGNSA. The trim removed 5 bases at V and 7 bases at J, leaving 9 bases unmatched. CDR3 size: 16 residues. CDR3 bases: TGTGCCAGCAGCCCCCGACTAGCGGGAGAGGTGAATGAGCAGTTCTTC. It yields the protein CASSPRLAGEVNEQFF.

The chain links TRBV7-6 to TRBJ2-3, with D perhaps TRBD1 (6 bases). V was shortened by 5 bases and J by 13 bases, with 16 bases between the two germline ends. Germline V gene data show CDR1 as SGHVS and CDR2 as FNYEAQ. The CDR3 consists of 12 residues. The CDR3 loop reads CASSAGDTPKYF. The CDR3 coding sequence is TGTGCCAGCAGCGCTGGGGACACCCCCAAGTATTTT.

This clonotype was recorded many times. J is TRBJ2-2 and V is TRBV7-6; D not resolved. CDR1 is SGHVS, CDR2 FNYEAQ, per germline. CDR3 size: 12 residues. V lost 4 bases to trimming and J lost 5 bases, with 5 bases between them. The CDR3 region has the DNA TGTGCCAGCAGCTCTGCTACCGGGGAGCTGTTTTTT. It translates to CASSSATGELFF.

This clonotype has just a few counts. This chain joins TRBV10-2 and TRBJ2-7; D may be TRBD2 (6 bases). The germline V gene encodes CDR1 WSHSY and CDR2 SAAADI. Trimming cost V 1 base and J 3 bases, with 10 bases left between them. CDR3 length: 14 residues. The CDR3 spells CASSELDYDYEQYF. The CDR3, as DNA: TGCGCCAGCAGTGAGTTGGACTACGACTACGAGCAGTACTTC.

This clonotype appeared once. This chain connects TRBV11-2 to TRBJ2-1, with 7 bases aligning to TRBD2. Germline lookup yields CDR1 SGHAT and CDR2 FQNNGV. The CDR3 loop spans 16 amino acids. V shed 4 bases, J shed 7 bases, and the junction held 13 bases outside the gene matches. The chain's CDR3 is CASSSIRDRGGNEQFF. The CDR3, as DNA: TGTGCCAGCAGCTCCATCCGGGACCGCGGGGGTAATGAGCAGTTCTTC.

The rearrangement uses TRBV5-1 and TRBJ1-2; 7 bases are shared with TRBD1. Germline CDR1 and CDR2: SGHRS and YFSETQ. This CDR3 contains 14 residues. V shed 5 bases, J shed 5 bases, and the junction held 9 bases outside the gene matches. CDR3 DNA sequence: TGCGCCAGCAGTTCTGAGGGACAGAGATATGGCTACACCTTC. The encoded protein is CASSSEGQRYGYTF.

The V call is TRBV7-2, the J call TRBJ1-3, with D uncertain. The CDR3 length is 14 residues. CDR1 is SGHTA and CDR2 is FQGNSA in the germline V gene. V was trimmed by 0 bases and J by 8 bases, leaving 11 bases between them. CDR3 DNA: TGTGCCAGCAGCTTAGCAGGAGTCCCGGACACCATATATTTT. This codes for CASSLAGVPDTIYF.

The CDR3 reads CASSLSLPGQTGYTF. For the CDR3, the DNA is TGTGCCAGCAGTTTATCTCTTCCGGGACAGACCGGCTACACCTTC. V and J are TRBV28 and TRBJ1-2; 7 bases fit TRBD1. Trimming at V came to 1 base and at J to 8 bases, leaving 10 bases not matched to a gene. The V gene's germline CDR1 is MDHEN and CDR2 SYDVKM. The CDR3 is made up of 15 amino acids.

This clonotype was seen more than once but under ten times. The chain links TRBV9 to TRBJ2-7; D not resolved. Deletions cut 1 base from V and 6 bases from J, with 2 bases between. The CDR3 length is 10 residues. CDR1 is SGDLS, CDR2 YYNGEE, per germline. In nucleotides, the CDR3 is TGTGCCAGCAGCGTAACCGAGCAGTACTTC. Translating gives CASSVTEQYF.

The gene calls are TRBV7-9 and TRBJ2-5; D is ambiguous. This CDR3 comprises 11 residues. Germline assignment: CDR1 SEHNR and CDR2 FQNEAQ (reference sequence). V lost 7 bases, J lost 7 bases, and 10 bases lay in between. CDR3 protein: CASNSKGTQYF. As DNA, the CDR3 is TGTGCCAGCAATTCGAAGGGGACCCAGTACTTC.

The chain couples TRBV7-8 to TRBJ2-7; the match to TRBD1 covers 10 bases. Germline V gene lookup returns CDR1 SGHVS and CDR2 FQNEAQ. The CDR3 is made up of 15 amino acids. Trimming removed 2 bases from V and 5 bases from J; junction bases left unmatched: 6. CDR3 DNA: TGTGCCAGCAGCTTAACGACAGGGGGCTTCCACGAGCAGTACTTC. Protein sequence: CASSLTTGGFHEQYF.

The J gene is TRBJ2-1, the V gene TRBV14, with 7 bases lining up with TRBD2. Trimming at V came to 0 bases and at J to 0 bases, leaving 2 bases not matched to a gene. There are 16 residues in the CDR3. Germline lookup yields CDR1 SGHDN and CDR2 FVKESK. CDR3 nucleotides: TGTGCCAGCAGCCAAGATAGGGAGGGCTCCTACAATGAGCAGTTCTTC. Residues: CASSQDREGSYNEQFF.

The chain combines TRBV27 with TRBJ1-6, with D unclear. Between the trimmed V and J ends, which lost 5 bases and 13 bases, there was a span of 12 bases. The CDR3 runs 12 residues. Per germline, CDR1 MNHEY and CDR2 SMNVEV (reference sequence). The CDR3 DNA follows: TGTGCCAGCAGTCAACCTCCGTCGCCCCTCCACTTT. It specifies CASSQPPSPLHF.

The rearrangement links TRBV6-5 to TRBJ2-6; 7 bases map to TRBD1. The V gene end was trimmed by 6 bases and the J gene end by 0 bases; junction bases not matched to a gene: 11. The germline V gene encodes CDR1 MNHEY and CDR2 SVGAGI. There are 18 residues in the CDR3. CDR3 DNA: TGTGCCAGCAGACCAACAGGGGTGCTCCCCTCTGGGGCCAACGTCCTGACTTTC. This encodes CASRPTGVLPSGANVLTF.

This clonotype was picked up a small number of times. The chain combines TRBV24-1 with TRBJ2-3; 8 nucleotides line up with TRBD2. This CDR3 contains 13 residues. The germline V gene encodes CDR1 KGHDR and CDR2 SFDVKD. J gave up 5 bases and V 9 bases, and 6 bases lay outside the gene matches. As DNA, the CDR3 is TGTGCCACCCGGGCGGGAGGTGGAGATACGCAGTATTTT. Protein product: CATRAGGGDTQYF.

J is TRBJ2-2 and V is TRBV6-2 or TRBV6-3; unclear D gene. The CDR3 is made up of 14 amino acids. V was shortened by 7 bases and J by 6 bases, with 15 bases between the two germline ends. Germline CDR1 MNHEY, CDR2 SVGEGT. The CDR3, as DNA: TGTGCCAGCAAACTACTAAAGGGTGCCGGGGAGCTGTTTTTT. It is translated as CASKLLKGAGELFF.